The 19 T cell receptor beta chains below all came from one sample that was sequenced in a study of blood T cell repertoires in COVID-19. Sequencing was performed with immunoSEQ multiplex PCR; in TCRdb, only in-frame clones are kept and a portion is missing. There are about 70,000 clones in the sample; 75% to 85% occur only once, and around 6.9% lies in the top ten. The sequencing sample was made of peripheral blood. All receptors come from a man aged 30-40 years with COVID-19, enrolled during active disease.

The chain has TRBV7-3 and TRBJ2-5; no firm D call. Germline assignment: CDR1 SGHTA and CDR2 FQGTGA. The CDR3 extends over 12 amino acids. Deletions cut 1 base from V and 4 bases from J, with 4 bases between. The CDR3 DNA reads as TGTGCCAGCAGCTTAATCGGAGAGACCCAGTACTTC. Amino acids: CASSLIGETQYF.

The chain has TRBV28 and TRBJ1-5; D gene uncertain. Germline V CDR1 and CDR2: MDHEN, SYDVKM. The CDR3 sequence is 13 residues long. The ends were cut back, 6 bases at V and 8 bases at J, with 14 bases in the middle. CDR3 in DNA: TGTGCCAGCAGCCTTGCCTCAACGGAGCCCCAGCATTTT. Translated, it gives CASSLASTEPQHF. The full variable domain, its missing parts supplied by reference TRBV28 and TRBJ1-5, is DVKVTQSSRYLVKRTGEKVFLECVQDMDHENMFWYRQDPGLGLRLIYFSYDVKMKEKGDIPEGYSVSREKKERFSLILESASTNQTSMYLCASSLASTEPQHFGDGTRLSIL.

The chain employs TRBV9 and TRBJ2-3; 9 bases map to TRBD1. The CDR3 runs to 17 residues. Germline values: CDR1 SGDLS, CDR2 YYNGEE. Germline trimming cut 4 bases from V and 5 bases from J; bases unmatched to any gene: 14. For the CDR3, the DNA is TGTGCCAGCAGCCCAACCGGGACAGGGAGAGTCAAAGATACGCAGTATTTT. This gives the protein CASSPTGTGRVKDTQYF.

The chain recombines TRBV7-6 with TRBJ1-5; 7 positions match TRBD1. The junction had 14 bases not matched to a gene; V was cut back by 5 bases and J by 7 bases. The CDR3 is 16 amino acids. Per germline, CDR1 SGHVS and CDR2 FNYEAQ. The DNA for the CDR3 is TGTGCCAGCAGCCCGGGAATAGGGGGCCCCTTGCAGCCCCAGCATTTT. Translating gives CASSPGIGGPLQPQHF.

This CDR3 reads CASSGRQGGEKLFF. CDR3 DNA sequence: TGTGCCAGCAGCGGGCGACAGGGAGGCGAAAAACTGTTTTTT. The chain uses TRBV7-9 and TRBJ1-4; 7 bases match TRBD1. CDR3 length: 14 residues. The germline V gene has CDR1 SEHNR and CDR2 FQNEAQ (reference sequence). V trimming: 5 bases; J trimming: 8 bases; junction bases outside the gene matches: 8.

The chain recombines TRBV9 with TRBJ2-5; D remains ambiguous. This CDR3 is 12 amino acids long. Germline lookup yields CDR1 SGDLS and CDR2 YYNGEE. The V gene lost 7 bases and the J gene lost 6 bases, with 13 bases spanning the gap. CDR3 sequence reads: CASGQPSKTQYF. The CDR3 region has the DNA TGTGCCAGCGGCCAACCGTCAAAGACCCAGTACTTC.

The table lists this clone with a few counts. The rearrangement links TRBV19 to TRBJ2-5; unclear D gene. This CDR3 has 13 amino acids. Between the trimmed V and J ends, which lost 5 bases and 5 bases, there was a span of 12 bases. Germline V gene lookup returns CDR1 LNHDA and CDR2 SQIVND (reference sequence). The CDR3 region has the DNA TGTGCCAGTAGTCAAAGGAGAAGCGAGACCCAGTACTTC. Residues: CASSQRRSETQYF. Looking up the rest from reference TRBV19 and TRBJ2-5 gives the full variable domain: DGGITQSPKYLFRKEGQNVTLSCEQNLNHDAMYWYRQDPGQGLRLIYYSQIVNDFQKGDIAEGYSVSREKKESFPLTVTSAQKNPTAFYLCASSQRRSETQYFGPGTRLLVL.

The chain recombines TRBV9 with TRBJ1-6; D is ambiguous. In germline, CDR1 is SGDLS, CDR2 YYNGEE. V was trimmed by 5 bases and J by 8 bases, leaving 11 bases between them. The CDR3 extends over 13 amino acids. The chain's CDR3 is CASREALDSPLHF. DNA of the CDR3: TGTGCCAGCAGGGAGGCCCTGGATTCACCCCTCCACTTT.

The chain recombines TRBV16 with TRBJ2-1, with a weak D call TRBD2 (5 bases). The CDR3 has 14 residues. Trimming cost V 0 bases and J 6 bases, with 9 bases left between them. CDR1 KGHSY and CDR2 FQNENV come from the germline V gene. This CDR3 is CASSQSSGFNEQFF. CDR3 DNA: TGTGCCAGCAGCCAATCTTCGGGATTCAATGAGCAGTTCTTC.

This clone was recorded only once. The chain carries TRBV5-1 and TRBJ1-2; D is possibly TRBD1 (6 bases). This CDR3 has 12 residues. The germline V gene has CDR1 SGHRS and CDR2 YFSETQ. The V and J ends lost 3 bases and 6 bases respectively, with 9 bases between them. CDR3 sequence: CASSSYRDGYTF. The CDR3 DNA sequence: TGCGCCAGCAGCTCTTACAGGGATGGCTACACCTTC.

V is TRBV27 and J is TRBJ2-7; 10 nucleotides align to TRBD1. J was trimmed by 7 bases and V by 6 bases; bases with no gene match: 15. The CDR3 totals 16 residues. CDR1 and CDR2 (germline): MNHEY, SMNVEV (reference sequence). This chain's CDR3 is CASRPSRQGASGEQYF. The DNA for the CDR3 is TGTGCCAGCAGACCATCCAGACAGGGGGCCTCTGGGGAGCAGTACTTC.

This chain uses TRBV9 with TRBJ2-1, with a weak D call TRBD1 (7 bases). CDR1 is SGDLS, CDR2 YYNGEE, per germline. The CDR3 spans 15 residues. V was shortened by 3 bases and J by 8 bases, with 18 bases between the two germline ends. The CDR3 loop is CASSARQGGSDEQFF. The DNA of the CDR3 is TGTGCCAGCAGCGCCCGCCAGGGGGGCAGCGATGAGCAGTTCTTC.

The chain recombines TRBV4-3 with TRBJ1-2; D unclear. Trimming cost V 0 bases and J 2 bases, with 13 bases left between them. The CDR3 runs to 16 residues. CDR1 is LGHNA and CDR2 is YSLEER in the germline V gene. CDR3 in amino acids: CASSQDVSTENYGYTF. Here the CDR3 DNA reads TGCGCCAGCAGCCAAGATGTATCGACGGAGAACTATGGCTACACCTTC.

The V gene is TRBV6-5, the J gene TRBJ2-5; D is perhaps TRBD1 (5 bases). This CDR3 is built from 16 residues. Germline V gene sequence: CDR1 MNHEY, CDR2 SVGAGI. Trimming removed 0 bases at V and 4 bases at J, with 15 bases between. Written as DNA, the CDR3 is TGTGCCAGCAGTTACTCCCGAGAATCAAGGGGAGAGACCCAGTACTTC. It specifies CASSYSRESRGETQYF.

The rearrangement uses TRBV4-2 and TRBJ1-1, with D possibly TRBD1 on 5 matching bases. V gave up 6 bases and J gave up 7 bases, with 18 bases separating them. From germline, CDR1 is LGHNA and CDR2 YNFKEQ. CDR3 length: 14 amino acids. CDR3 residues: CASREGAGQFEAFF. CDR3 DNA sequence: TGTGCCAGCAGGGAAGGGGCAGGGCAGTTTGAAGCTTTCTTT.

This sequence joins TRBV20-1 and TRBJ2-3; D perhaps matches TRBD2 (5 bases). Germline V lookup: CDR1 DFQATT, CDR2 SNEGSKA (reference sequence). The CDR3 is 11 residues long. The germline V and J ends were trimmed by 6 bases and 7 bases, with 11 bases remaining between them. CDR3 residues: CSAVRGNTQYF. CDR3 DNA sequence: TGCAGTGCGGTGCGAGGGAATACGCAGTATTTT.

The rearrangement joins TRBV30 to TRBJ2-7; TRBD2 is a possible D gene (5 bases). Germline V gene sequence: CDR1 GTSNPN, CDR2 SVGIG (reference sequence). CDR3 length: 11 residues. With 2 bases removed from V and 6 bases from J, the gap between germline ends came to 8 bases. DNA of the CDR3: TGTGCCTGGAGTTGGGCGGGCGAGCAGTACTTC. Translating gives CAWSWAGEQYF.

The V gene is TRBV5-8, the J gene TRBJ1-5, with no clear D. Germline assignment: CDR1 SGHTS and CDR2 YDEGEE. The V end lost 5 bases, the J end lost 8 bases, and 20 bases lay between the germline ends. The CDR3 has 15 residues. CDR3 amino acids: CASSFSSGKREPQHF. CDR3 nucleotides: TGTGCCAGCAGTTTTTCCTCGGGGAAGCGGGAGCCCCAGCATTTT.

The chain links TRBV28 to TRBJ1-1; TRBD1 matches 7 bases. This CDR3 region has 13 residues. Germline trimming cut 4 bases from V and 6 bases from J; bases unmatched to any gene: 5. Germline lookup yields CDR1 MDHEN and CDR2 SYDVKM. This chain's CDR3 is CASSSLGQAEAFF. For the CDR3, the DNA is TGTGCCAGCAGTTCCCTTGGACAGGCTGAAGCTTTCTTT.